Shown below are 29 T cell receptor beta chains from a single sample sequenced in a study of CD8 T cells in ankylosing spondylitis. TCRdb reprocessed the 5' RACE reads via MiXCR and lists one record per CDR3 protein. Of under 150,000 distinct CDR3 sequences listed, roughly 10% are singletons. The sample was blood, either unsorted or a sorted T cell fraction (not recorded which). These receptors came from a female donor with ankylosing spondylitis or in good health (not recorded which).

At least ten counts were recorded for this clonotype. V gene TRBV5-1 combines with J gene TRBJ2-2; D ambiguous. The CDR3 loop spans 15 amino acids. Germline V gene lookup returns CDR1 SGHRS and CDR2 YFSETQ. Between the trimmed V and J ends, which lost 0 bases and 9 bases, there was a span of 15 bases. CDR3 coding DNA: TGCGCCAGCAGCTTGGGGGCCGGGTCTAACTGGGAGCTGTTTTTT. Translated, it gives CASSLGAGSNWELFF.

This chain links TRBV3-1 with TRBJ2-7, with D possibly matching TRBD2 (5 bases). This CDR3 is 14 amino acids long. The germline CDR1 and CDR2 sequences are LGHDT and YNNKEL (reference sequence). Between the trimmed V and J ends, which lost 0 bases and 4 bases, there was a span of 10 bases. CDR3 protein: CASSQDARAYEQYF. CDR3 in DNA: TGTGCCAGCAGCCAAGATGCGCGGGCGTACGAGCAGTACTTC.

At least ten counts were recorded for this clonotype. The chain uses TRBV28 and TRBJ2-3, with 10 nucleotides matching TRBD1. Germline CDR1 and CDR2: MDHEN and SYDVKM. Germline trimming cut 8 bases from V and 5 bases from J; bases unmatched to any gene: 7. The CDR3 extends over 14 amino acids. The CDR3 reads CASGGQGLKDTQYF. CDR3 nucleotide sequence: TGTGCCAGCGGGGGACAGGGGCTAAAAGATACGCAGTATTTT.

At least ten counts were recorded for this clonotype. The chain carries TRBV3-1 and TRBJ2-1; 11 bases agree with TRBD2. Germline CDR1 LGHDT, CDR2 YNNKEL (reference sequence). CDR3 length equals 15 residues. V dropped 5 bases and J dropped 6; count of bases not matched to a gene: 6. The CDR3 spells CASSTVAGGSNEQFF. CDR3 sequence (DNA): TGTGCCAGCAGCACAGTAGCGGGGGGGAGCAATGAGCAGTTCTTC.

The chain uses TRBV7-9 and TRBJ1-1; D is possibly TRBD1 (6 bases). The CDR3 loop spans 11 amino acids. In germline, CDR1 is SEHNR, CDR2 FQNEAQ (reference sequence). Trimming shortened V by 10 bases and J by 5 bases, and 11 bases separated the two germline ends. The CDR3 sequence is CATQGGTEAFF. CDR3 nucleotides: TGTGCCACCCAAGGGGGTACTGAAGCTTTCTTT. Full variable domain (rest looked up from reference TRBV7-9 and TRBJ1-1): DTGVSQNPRHKITKRGQNVTFRCDPISEHNRLYWYRQTLGQGPEFLTYFQNEAQLEKSRLLSDRFSAERPKGSFSTLEIQRTEQGDSAMYLCATQGGTEAFFGQGTRLTVV.

This clonotype was detected ten times or more. This chain connects TRBV14 to TRBJ1-5, with D perhaps TRBD1 (5 bases). The CDR3 covers 14 residues. Germline CDR1 SGHDN, CDR2 FVKESK. Trimming left V 4 bases short and J 4 bases short, with 11 bases between. CDR3 sequence (DNA): TGTGCCAGCAGCCTTCTCAGGGAAAATCAGCCCCAGCATTTT. Protein: CASSLLRENQPQHF. The full variable domain, its missing parts supplied by reference TRBV14 and TRBJ1-5, is EAGVTQFPSHSVIEKGQTVTLRCDPISGHDNLYWYRRVMGKEIKFLLHFVKESKQDESGMPNNRFLAERTGGTYSTLKVQPAELEDSGVYFCASSLLRENQPQHFGDGTRLSIL.

Many counts were recorded for this clonotype. This sequence joins TRBV30 and TRBJ1-2, with D possibly being TRBD1 (6 bases). The length of the CDR3 is 14 residues. Germline CDR1 and CDR2: GTSNPN and SVGIG (reference sequence). Trimming removed 5 bases from V and 4 bases from J, with 17 bases in between. CDR3 sequence: CAWWTAGVAYGYTF. CDR3 DNA: TGTGCCTGGTGGACAGCGGGAGTCGCCTATGGCTACACCTTC.

Comment on this clonotype: This clone may be a read error of a much larger clone one base away. The rearrangement joins TRBV7-2 to TRBJ2-3; D perhaps matches TRBD2 (6 bases). The CDR3 is made up of 14 amino acids. Germline V lookup: CDR1 SGHTA, CDR2 FQGNSA. CDR3 nucleotides: TGTGGCAGCAGCGCGGGACTCTACACAGATACGCAGTATTTT. This gives the protein CGSSAGLYTDTQYF.

V gene TRBV10-2 combines with J gene TRBJ2-5; 11 positions agree with TRBD2. Germline V gene data show CDR1 as WSHSY and CDR2 as SAAADI. The CDR3 length is 15 residues. Germline trimming cut 8 bases from V and 5 bases from J; bases unmatched to any gene: 10. CDR3 nucleotide sequence: TGCGCCAGCGGGGTAGCGGGAGGGCCAGCGGAGACCCAGTACTTC. Encoded protein: CASGVAGGPAETQYF.

This rearrangement joins TRBV2 to TRBJ2-7; D is possibly TRBD1 or TRBD2 (7 bases each). The CDR3 extends over 13 amino acids. Germline V gives CDR1 SNHLY, CDR2 FYNNEI. The V end lost 10 bases, the J end lost 3 bases, and 16 bases lay between the germline ends. The DNA for the CDR3 is TGTGCCATCAGGGGGGGGCCTCGCTACGAGCAGTACTTC. Its translation: CAIRGGPRYEQYF.

This clonotype was picked up many times. The chain uses TRBV7-8 and TRBJ1-5; TRBD1 matches 11 bases. The V and J ends lost 5 bases and 5 bases, in that order; junction bases with no gene match: 8. CDR1 and CDR2 from the germline V gene are SGHVS and FQNEAQ. This CDR3 is 16 amino acids long. The DNA of the CDR3 is TGTGCCAGCAGCCCCCGACCGGACAGGGGGCATCAGCCCCAGCATTTT. It is translated as CASSPRPDRGHQPQHF.

This clonotype was found many times. The J gene is TRBJ1-2, the V gene TRBV5-1; TRBD1 matches 7 bases. Germline assignment: CDR1 SGHRS and CDR2 YFSETQ. V shed 5 bases and J 8 bases; nucleotides not matched to a gene: 9. The CDR3 runs to 13 residues. The CDR3 reads CASSHDRVDGYTF. CDR3 bases: TGCGCCAGCAGTCATGACAGGGTGGACGGCTACACCTTC.

This clonotype was found many times. V gene TRBV14 combines with J gene TRBJ2-2; D remains ambiguous. Trimming cost V 5 bases and J 7 bases, with 5 bases left between them. Germline V CDR1 and CDR2: SGHDN, FVKESK. CDR3 length: 11 amino acids. The CDR3 is CASSNFGELFF. The CDR3 coding sequence is TGTGCCAGCAGCAATTTCGGGGAGCTGTTTTTT.

This clonotype was seen at least ten times. The V gene is TRBV20-1, the J gene TRBJ1-1; TRBD1 agrees at 7 bases. The CDR3 spans 13 residues. Germline CDR1 and CDR2: DFQATT and SNEGSKA (reference sequence). V dropped 5 bases and J dropped 4; count of bases not matched to a gene: 7. The CDR3, as DNA: TGCAGTGCTTCAGGGGGACTGGGCACTGAAGCTTTCTTT. Residues: CSASGGLGTEAFF.

The rearrangement links TRBV11-3 to TRBJ2-1; 7 positions agree with TRBD2. Germline CDR1 SGHNT, CDR2 YENEEA. Trimming removed 4 bases from V and 3 bases from J; junction bases left unmatched: 6. This CDR3 has 15 amino acids. CDR3 protein: CASSSAGVIYNEQFF. The CDR3 region has the DNA TGTGCCAGCAGCTCCGCGGGAGTTATCTACAATGAGCAGTTCTTC.

This clonotype was observed at least ten times. This chain connects TRBV5-1 to TRBJ1-5; the D is unclear. Germline CDR1 is SGHRS and CDR2 is YFSETQ. The CDR3 covers 13 residues. Trimming removed 0 bases from V and 3 bases from J, with 4 bases in between. CDR3 nucleotides: TGCGCCAGCAGCTTGGGGCCCAATCAGCCCCAGCATTTT. Translation: CASSLGPNQPQHF. Variable domain in full (rest from reference TRBV5-1 and TRBJ1-5): KAGVTQTPRYLIKTRGQQVTLSCSPISGHRSVSWYQQTPGQGLQFLFEYFSETQRNKGNFPGRFSGRQFSNSRSEMNVSTLELGDSALYLCASSLGPNQPQHFGDGTRLSIL.

The table lists this clonotype with many counts. The rearrangement uses TRBV12-3 or TRBV12-4 and TRBJ2-7; D unresolved. The CDR3 is 15 residues long. Deletions cut 3 bases from V and 5 bases from J, with 17 bases between. The CDR3 spells CASSFSADPSDEQYF. The CDR3 coding sequence is TGTGCCAGCAGTTTCTCTGCGGACCCATCCGACGAGCAGTACTTC.

This clonotype was recorded many times. J is TRBJ1-2 and V is TRBV20-1; D is possibly TRBD1 (5 bases). CDR3 length: 14 residues. Germline CDR1 DFQATT, CDR2 SNEGSKA (reference sequence). Trimming left V 2 bases short and J 2 bases short, with 12 bases between. In DNA form, the CDR3 reads TGCAGTGCTAGATTCGGGACTGGGAACTATGGCTACACCTTC. Its translation is CSARFGTGNYGYTF.

About this clonotype: A clone one base away is much larger, so this may be a read error. The chain is built from TRBV6-1 and TRBJ1-1; D is undetermined. CDR1 and CDR2 (germline): MNHNS, SASEGT. CDR3 size: 11 residues. The CDR3 protein is CTSSEGFQAFF. In DNA, the CDR3 is TGTACCAGCAGTGAAGGCTTCCAGGCTTTCTTT.

This clonotype was detected ten times or more. The genes are TRBV25-1 and TRBJ2-1; tentatively, D is TRBD1 (6 bases). The germline V gene has CDR1 MGHDK and CDR2 SYGVNS. Trimming left V 3 bases short and J 6 bases short, with 15 bases between. The CDR3 covers 15 residues. The CDR3 sequence: CASSEQGSRGNEQFF. The CDR3 bases are TGTGCCAGCAGTGAGCAGGGGAGTCGAGGCAATGAGCAGTTCTTC.

A word on this clonotype: A much larger clone lies a single base off, so this may be a read error. This chain uses TRBV12-3 or TRBV12-4 with TRBJ2-6; D gene unclear. The CDR3 is 13 amino acids. CDR3: CASSFGWANVPTF. CDR3 DNA: TGTGCCAGCAGTTTCGGGTGGGCCAACGTCCCGACTTTC.

At least ten counts were recorded for this clonotype. The chain combines TRBV7-9 with TRBJ1-5; D may be TRBD1 (5 bases). Germline CDR1 reads SEHNR; CDR2 reads FQNEAQ (reference sequence). The CDR3 extends over 14 amino acids. Between the trimmed V and J ends, which lost 4 bases and 0 bases, there was a span of 7 bases. The CDR3 here is CASSWGDSNQPQHF. The CDR3 DNA reads as TGTGCCAGCAGCTGGGGCGATAGCAATCAGCCCCAGCATTTT.

This clonotype has a count of ten or more. The rearrangement uses TRBV19 and TRBJ2-6, with D unresolved. Deletions cut 2 bases from V and 4 bases from J, with 18 bases between. The germline gives CDR1 LNHDA, CDR2 SQIVND (reference sequence). CDR3 length equals 18 residues. In nucleotides, the CDR3 is TGTGCCAGTAGTATATCGCGAAGCGCCCGGAGCGGGGCCAACGTCCTGACTTTC. Its protein is CASSISRSARSGANVLTF.

This clonotype has ten or more counts. The chain uses TRBV29-1 and TRBJ1-1, with D maybe TRBD1 (6 bases). With 1 base removed from V and 1 base from J, the gap between germline ends came to 7 bases. The CDR3 spans 13 residues. Germline loops: CDR1 SQVTM, CDR2 ANQGSEA. The CDR3: CSVEGGQNTEAFF. The CDR3 DNA is TGCAGCGTTGAAGGGGGGCAGAACACTGAAGCTTTCTTT.

Turning to this clonotype: The junction shows a germline mismatch at one end, possibly a read error. The V gene is TRBV20-1, the J gene TRBJ2-7, with 10 bases lining up with TRBD2. CDR1 DFQATT and CDR2 SNEGSKA come from the germline V gene (reference sequence). The CDR3 sequence is 18 residues long. The CDR3 reads CSTSSSGGGGHYVGEQYF. The CDR3 DNA reads TGCAGTACTAGTTCTAGCGGGGGAGGCGGGCACTACGTTGGCGAGCAGTACTTC.

This clonotype was counted ten times or more. The chain has TRBV27 and TRBJ1-5; D is perhaps TRBD1 (6 bases). The CDR3 consists of 14 residues. Looked up from germline, CDR1 is MNHEY and CDR2 is SMNVEV (reference sequence). The V and J ends lost 5 bases and 5 bases respectively, with 13 bases between them. This CDR3 is CASSLGGRDQPQHF. The CDR3 DNA is TGTGCCAGCAGTCTAGGGGGTAGGGATCAGCCCCAGCATTTT.

This clonotype was counted at least ten times. The CDR3 bases are TGCGCCAGCAGCTTATCCTCCCTCTCCGATACGCAGTATTTT. This encodes CASSLSSLSDTQYF. This chain joins TRBV5-1 and TRBJ2-3; D not certain. This CDR3 contains 14 residues. The germline V and J ends were trimmed by 2 bases and 6 bases, with 13 bases remaining between them. CDR1 SGHRS and CDR2 YFSETQ come from the germline V gene. The full variable domain, with the rest looked up from reference TRBV5-1 and TRBJ2-3, is KAGVTQTPRYLIKTRGQQVTLSCSPISGHRSVSWYQQTPGQGLQFLFEYFSETQRNKGNFPGRFSGRQFSNSRSEMNVSTLELGDSALYLCASSLSSLSDTQYFGPGTRLTVL.

This clonotype was found many times. This rearrangement joins TRBV5-1 to TRBJ1-2; 7 nucleotides align to TRBD1. Germline V CDR1 and CDR2: SGHRS, YFSETQ. V gave up 4 bases and J gave up 4 bases; unmatched junction bases: 13. This CDR3 contains 16 residues. Written as DNA, the CDR3 is TGCGCCAGCAGCCTGAGCCCCGCGGGACAGTCCTATGGCTACACCTTC. Translating gives CASSLSPAGQSYGYTF.

This clonotype was detected ten times or more. The chain employs TRBV29-1 and TRBJ1-2, with D possibly being TRBD1 (5 bases). There are 15 residues in the CDR3. Trimming removed 7 bases at V and 2 bases at J, with 20 bases between. Germline values: CDR1 SQVTM, CDR2 ANQGSEA. DNA of the CDR3: TGCAGCGCCGTTCCCGGCGGGGGTAGGAACTATGGCTACACCTTC. This sequence encodes CSAVPGGGRNYGYTF.